What follows is one T cell receptor beta chain and its context. This sample was taken from a study of blood T cell repertoires in COVID-19. About the research overall: Material from acute and convalescent COVID-19 was sourced from the United States, Italy and Spain. Sources were T cells, B-cell-depleted T cells, or PBMCs; the material itself was cDNA or gDNA.

It was during active infection that Seattle patients were enrolled and then longitudinally followed. In the original analysis: It was from reference gene primer amplification that nucleated cell counts were estimated. Generated by immunoSEQ multiplex PCR, the TCRdb table keeps only in-frame clones and is missing some. The V and J calls and clone size are taken from that table; D and trimming were inferred from the DNA. This sample has 400,000 to 450,000 clones, with around 90% found just once. The CDR3 runs 17 residues. Germline assignment: CDR1 MNHNS and CDR2 SASEGT. The ends were cut back, 4 bases at V and 1 base at J, with 16 bases in the middle.

This TCR derives from a man younger than 30 with COVID-19, enrolled during active disease. V usage is TRBV6-1 and J usage is TRBJ2-2; D may be TRBD1 (6 bases). Source material: peripheral blood. This CDR3 reads CASSAKVYRENTGELFF. DNA of the CDR3: TGTGCCAGCAGTGCGAAAGTTTACAGGGAGAACACCGGGGAGCTGTTTTTT.